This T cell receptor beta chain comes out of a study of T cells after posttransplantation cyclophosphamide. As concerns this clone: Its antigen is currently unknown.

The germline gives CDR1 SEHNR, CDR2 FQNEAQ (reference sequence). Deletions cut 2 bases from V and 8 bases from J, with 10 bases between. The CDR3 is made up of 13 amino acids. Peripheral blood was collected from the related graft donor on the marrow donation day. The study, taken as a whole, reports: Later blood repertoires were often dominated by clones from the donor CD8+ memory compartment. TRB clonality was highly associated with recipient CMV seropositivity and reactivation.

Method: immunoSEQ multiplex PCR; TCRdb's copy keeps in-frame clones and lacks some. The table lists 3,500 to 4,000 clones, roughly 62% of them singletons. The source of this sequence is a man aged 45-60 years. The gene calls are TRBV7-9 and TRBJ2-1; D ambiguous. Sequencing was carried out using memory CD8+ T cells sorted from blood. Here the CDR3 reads CASSLLVEDEQFF. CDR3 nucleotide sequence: TGTGCCAGCAGCTTACTAGTAGAGGATGAGCAGTTCTTC.